This TCR beta chain came from a study of spatial heterogeneity in lung cancer. The overall study: The mean occurrence of each unique TCR and UMI combination in raw reads exceeded 8.5.

Every TCR cDNA molecule bore a unique molecular identifier. TCRdb reprocessed the 5' RACE reads via MiXCR and lists one record per CDR3 protein. Of about 15,000 distinct CDR3 sequences listed, under 14% are singletons. Documented time point: sample taken at primary tumor resection. Whole RNA obtained from tumor, nontumor lung or frozen PBMC underwent sequencing without sorting. Samples were donated by 72 untreated early-stage non-small cell lung cancer patients. Germline CDR1 PRHDT, CDR2 FYEKMQ (reference sequence). The length of the CDR3 is 12 residues. Trimming left V 5 bases short and J 3 bases short, with 8 bases between.

The sequence was obtained from a female donor with early-stage non-small cell lung cancer. This specimen consisted of PBMCs, obtained at surgery. The chain couples TRBV13 to TRBJ2-7; D call uncertain. This CDR3 is CASSVGIYEQYF. For the CDR3, the DNA is TGTGCCAGCAGCGTCGGAATCTACGAGCAGTACTTC.